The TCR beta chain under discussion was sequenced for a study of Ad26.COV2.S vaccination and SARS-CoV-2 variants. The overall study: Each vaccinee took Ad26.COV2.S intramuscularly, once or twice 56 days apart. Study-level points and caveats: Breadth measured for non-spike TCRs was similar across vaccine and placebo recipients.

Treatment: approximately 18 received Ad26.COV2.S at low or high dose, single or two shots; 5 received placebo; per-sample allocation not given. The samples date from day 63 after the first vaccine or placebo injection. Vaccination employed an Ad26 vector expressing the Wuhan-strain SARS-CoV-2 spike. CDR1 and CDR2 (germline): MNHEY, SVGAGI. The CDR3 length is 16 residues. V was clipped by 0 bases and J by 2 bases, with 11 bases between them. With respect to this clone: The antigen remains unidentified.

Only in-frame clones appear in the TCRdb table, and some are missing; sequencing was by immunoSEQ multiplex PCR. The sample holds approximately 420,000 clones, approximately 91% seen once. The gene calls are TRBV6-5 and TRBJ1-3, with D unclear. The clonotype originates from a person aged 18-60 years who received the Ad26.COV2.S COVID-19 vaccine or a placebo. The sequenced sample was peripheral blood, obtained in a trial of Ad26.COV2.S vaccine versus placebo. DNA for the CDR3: TGTGCCAGCAGTTACTCCGGCCCAAGGGCTGGAAACACCATATATTTT. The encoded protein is CASSYSGPRAGNTIYF.